This TCR beta chain was recorded in a study of regulatory T cells in long-lasting Graves disease. This clonotype was found many times. Time point of the sample: persistent/refractory GD, antithyroid drugs over 5 years with positive TRAb. With RNA extracted from PBMCs as input, the TCR library was made. Construction of the TCR beta libraries employed iRepertoire HTBI primers in conjunction with Arm-PCR of CDR3 regions. TCRdb passed the multiplex PCR reads through MiXCR, listing each CDR3 protein once. The sample holds 250,000 to 300,000 distinct CDR3 sequences; around 21% are singletons and the top ten take approximately 60%. The CDR3 loop spans 14 amino acids. V gave up 2 bases and J gave up 1 base, with 9 bases separating them. Germline CDR1 MNHEY, CDR2 SVGAGI.

The source of this sequence is a female donor with Graves disease. V gene TRBV6-5 combines with J gene TRBJ2-7; TRBD2 is a possible D gene (6 bases). The sequenced sample was peripheral blood mononuclear cells (PBMCs), obtained when the disease was refractory, from a patient treated with antithyroid drugs. As DNA, the CDR3 is TGTGCCAGCAGTTACGAGACTAGTTCCTACGAGCAGTACTTC. As protein: CASSYETSSYEQYF.